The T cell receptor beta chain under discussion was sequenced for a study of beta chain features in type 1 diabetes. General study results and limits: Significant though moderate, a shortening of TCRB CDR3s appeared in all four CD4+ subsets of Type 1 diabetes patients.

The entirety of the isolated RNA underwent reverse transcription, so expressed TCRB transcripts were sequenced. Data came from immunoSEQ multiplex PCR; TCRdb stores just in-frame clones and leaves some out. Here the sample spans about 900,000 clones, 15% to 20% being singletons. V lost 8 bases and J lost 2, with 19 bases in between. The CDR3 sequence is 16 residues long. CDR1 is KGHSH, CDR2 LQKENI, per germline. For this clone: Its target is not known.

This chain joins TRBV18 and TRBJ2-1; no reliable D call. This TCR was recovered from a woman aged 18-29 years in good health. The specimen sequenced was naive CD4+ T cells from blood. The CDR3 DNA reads TGTGCCAGCACTCAACTACCGGGCCAGACCTACAATGAGCAGTTCTTC. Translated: CASTQLPGQTYNEQFF.